This TCR beta chain was observed in a study of PD-1 blockade in classical Hodgkin lymphoma. Study-wide context: Treatment was intravenous nivolumab, 3 mg/kg every 2 weeks, until progression.

No patient escaped relapse after autologous stem cell transplantation, and brentuximab vedotin exposure varied. Assay: immunoSEQ multiplex PCR; the TCRdb copy retains only in-frame clones and omits some. The sample shows just over 60,000 clones, about nine tenths of them seen only once. Findings and limits, study-wide: Partial responders and progressors had significantly lower baseline TCR diversity. Healthy donors were reported to have higher baseline TCR diversity than newly diagnosed patients.

About this clone: The target antigen is unknown.

The CDR3 is made up of 13 amino acids. Germline lookup yields CDR1 SNHLY and CDR2 FYNNEI. V was cut by 8 bases and J by 2 bases, with 10 bases left in between. The starting material was peripheral blood mononuclear cells (PBMCs), obtained at baseline. This clonotype was sampled from a human donor with classical Hodgkin lymphoma. The J gene is TRBJ1-5, the V gene TRBV2, with D perhaps matching TRBD1 (5 bases). DNA of the CDR3: TGTGCCAGCTGGCAGGGCGGCAATCAGCCCCAGCATTTT. This gives the protein CASWQGGNQPQHF.